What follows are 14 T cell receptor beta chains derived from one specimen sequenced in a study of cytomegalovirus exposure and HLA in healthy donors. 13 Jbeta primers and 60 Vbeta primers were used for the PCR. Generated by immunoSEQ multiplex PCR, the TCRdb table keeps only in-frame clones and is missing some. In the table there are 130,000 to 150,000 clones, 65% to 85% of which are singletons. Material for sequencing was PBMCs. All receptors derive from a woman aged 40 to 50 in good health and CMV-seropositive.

The CDR3 nucleotides are TGTGCCAGCAGTTTGAGGACAGGGATACAAATGGGCTATGGCTACACCTTC. Translated, it gives CASSLRTGIQMGYGYTF. This sequence joins TRBV28 and TRBJ1-2, with 8 positions matching TRBD1. In germline, CDR1 is MDHEN, CDR2 SYDVKM. With V trimmed by 3 bases and J by 4 bases, 13 bases remained unmatched. The CDR3 has 17 amino acids.

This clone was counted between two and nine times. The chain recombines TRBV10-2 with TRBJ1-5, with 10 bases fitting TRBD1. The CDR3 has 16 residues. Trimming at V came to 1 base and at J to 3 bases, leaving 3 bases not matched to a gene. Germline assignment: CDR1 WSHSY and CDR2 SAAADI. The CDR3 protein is CASSEYGTGDNQPQHF. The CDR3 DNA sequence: TGCGCCAGCAGTGAGTACGGGACAGGGGACAATCAGCCCCAGCATTTT.

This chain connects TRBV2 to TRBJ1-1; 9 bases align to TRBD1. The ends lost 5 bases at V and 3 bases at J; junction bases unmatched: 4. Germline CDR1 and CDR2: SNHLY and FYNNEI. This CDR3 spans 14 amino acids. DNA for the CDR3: TGTGCCAGCAGTTCTCGGACAGGGGACACTGAAGCTTTCTTT. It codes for CASSSRTGDTEAFF. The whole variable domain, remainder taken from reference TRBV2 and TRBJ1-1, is EPEVTQTPSHQVTQMGQEVILRCVPISNHLYFYWYRQILGQKVEFLVSFYNNEISEKSEIFDDQFSVERPDGSNFTLKIRSTKLEDSAMYFCASSSRTGDTEAFFGQGTRLTVV.

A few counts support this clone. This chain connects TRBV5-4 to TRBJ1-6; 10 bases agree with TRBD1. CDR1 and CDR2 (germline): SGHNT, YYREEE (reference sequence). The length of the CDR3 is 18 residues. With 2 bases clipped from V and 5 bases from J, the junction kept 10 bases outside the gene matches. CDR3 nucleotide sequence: TGTGCCAGCAGCTTAGGCTGGGGGACAGGGGATAATAATTCACCCCTCCACTTT. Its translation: CASSLGWGTGDNNSPLHF.

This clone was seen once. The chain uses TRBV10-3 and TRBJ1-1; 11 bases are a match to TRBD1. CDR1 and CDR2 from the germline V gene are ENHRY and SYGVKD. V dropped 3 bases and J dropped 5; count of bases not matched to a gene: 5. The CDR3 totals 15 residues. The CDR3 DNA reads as TGTGCCATCAGTGAAGGGGACAGGGGGGGTACTGAAGCTTTCTTT. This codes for CAISEGDRGGTEAFF.

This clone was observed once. CDR3 nucleotides: TGTGCCAGCAACACTCCACTACTAGGCACAGATACGCAGTATTTT. Translation: CASNTPLLGTDTQYF. The rearrangement uses TRBV7-7 and TRBJ2-3; D possibly corresponds to TRBD2 (5 bases). CDR3 length: 15 residues. V lost 7 bases and J 1 base, leaving 15 bases between the germline ends. Germline V lookup: CDR1 SSHAT, CDR2 FNYEAQ (reference sequence).

The CDR3 region is CASSVGMASTDTQYF. CDR3 DNA sequence: TGTGCCAGCAGTGTCGGGATGGCTAGCACAGATACGCAGTATTTT. The genes are TRBV2 and TRBJ2-3; TRBD2 might be the D (5 bases). Germline values: CDR1 SNHLY, CDR2 FYNNEI. Trimming cost V 4 bases and J 0 bases, with 11 bases left between them. The CDR3 is made up of 15 amino acids.

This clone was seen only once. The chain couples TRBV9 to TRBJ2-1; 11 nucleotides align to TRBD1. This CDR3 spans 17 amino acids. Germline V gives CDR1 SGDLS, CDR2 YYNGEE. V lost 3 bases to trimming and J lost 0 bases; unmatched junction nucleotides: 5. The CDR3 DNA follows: TGTGCCAGCAGCGAGGGACAGGGGGGATACTCCTACAATGAGCAGTTCTTC. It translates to CASSEGQGGYSYNEQFF.

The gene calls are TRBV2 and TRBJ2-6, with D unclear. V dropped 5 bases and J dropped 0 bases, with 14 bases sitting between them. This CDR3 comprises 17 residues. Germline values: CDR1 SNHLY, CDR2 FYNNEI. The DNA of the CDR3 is TGTGCCAGCAGTCTACGACTTATTAGCTCTGGGGCCAACGTCCTGACTTTC. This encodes CASSLRLISSGANVLTF. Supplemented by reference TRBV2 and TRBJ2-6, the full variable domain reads EPEVTQTPSHQVTQMGQEVILRCVPISNHLYFYWYRQILGQKVEFLVSFYNNEISEKSEIFDDQFSVERPDGSNFTLKIRSTKLEDSAMYFCASSLRLISSGANVLTFGAGSRLTVL.

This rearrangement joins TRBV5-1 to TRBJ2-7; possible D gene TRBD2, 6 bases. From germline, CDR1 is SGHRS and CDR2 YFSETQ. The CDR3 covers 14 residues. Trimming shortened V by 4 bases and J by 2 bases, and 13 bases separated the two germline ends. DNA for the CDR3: TGCGCCAGCAGCCCCACTAGCTACACCTACGAGCAGTACTTC. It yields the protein CASSPTSYTYEQYF.

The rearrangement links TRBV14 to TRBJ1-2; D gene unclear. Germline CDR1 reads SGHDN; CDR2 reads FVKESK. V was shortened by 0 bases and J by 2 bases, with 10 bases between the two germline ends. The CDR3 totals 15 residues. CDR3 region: CASSQDNRENYGYTF. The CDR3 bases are TGTGCCAGCAGCCAAGATAACAGAGAAAACTATGGCTACACCTTC.

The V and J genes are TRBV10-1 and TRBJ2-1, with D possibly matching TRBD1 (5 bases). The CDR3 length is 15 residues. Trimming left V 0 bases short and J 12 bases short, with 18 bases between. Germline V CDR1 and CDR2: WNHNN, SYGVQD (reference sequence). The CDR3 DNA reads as TGCGCCAGCAGTGAGTCAGTTGCGGACACCTGGGGGCAGTTCTTC. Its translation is CASSESVADTWGQFF.

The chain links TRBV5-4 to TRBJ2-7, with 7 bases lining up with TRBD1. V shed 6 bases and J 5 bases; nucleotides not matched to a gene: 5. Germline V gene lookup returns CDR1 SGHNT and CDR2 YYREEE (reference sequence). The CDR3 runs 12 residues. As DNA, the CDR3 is TGTGCCAGCACCAACAGGGGAAACGAGCAGTACTTC. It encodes CASTNRGNEQYF.

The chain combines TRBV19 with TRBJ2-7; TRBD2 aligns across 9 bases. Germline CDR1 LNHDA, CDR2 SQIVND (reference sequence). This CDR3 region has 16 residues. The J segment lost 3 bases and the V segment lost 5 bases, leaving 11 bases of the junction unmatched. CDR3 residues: CASSFLAGENLYEQYF. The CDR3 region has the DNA TGTGCCAGTAGTTTCTTAGCGGGGGAAAACCTCTACGAGCAGTACTTC.